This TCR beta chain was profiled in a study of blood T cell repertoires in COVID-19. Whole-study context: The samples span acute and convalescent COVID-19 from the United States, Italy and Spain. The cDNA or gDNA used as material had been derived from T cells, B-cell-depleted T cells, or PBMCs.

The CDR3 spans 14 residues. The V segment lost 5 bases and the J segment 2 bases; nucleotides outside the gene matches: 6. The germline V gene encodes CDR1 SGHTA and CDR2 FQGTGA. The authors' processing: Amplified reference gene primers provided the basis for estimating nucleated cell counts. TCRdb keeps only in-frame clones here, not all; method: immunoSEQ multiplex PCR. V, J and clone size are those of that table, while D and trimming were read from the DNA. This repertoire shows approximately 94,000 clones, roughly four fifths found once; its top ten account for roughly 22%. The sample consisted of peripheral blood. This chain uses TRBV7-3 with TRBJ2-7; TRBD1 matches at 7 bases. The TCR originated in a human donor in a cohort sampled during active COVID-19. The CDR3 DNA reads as TGTGCCAGCAGCCTCGGGACAGCGACCTACGAGCAGTACTTC. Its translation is CASSLGTATYEQYF. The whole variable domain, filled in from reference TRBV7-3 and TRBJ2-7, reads GAGVSQTPSNKVTEKGKYVELRCDPISGHTALYWYRQSLGQGPEFLIYFQGTGAADDSGLPNDRFFAVRPEGSVSTLKIQRTERGDSAVYLCASSLGTATYEQYFGPGTRLTVT.